These 32 T cell receptor beta chains were sequenced from one sample in a study of identical twins. TCRdb reanalysed the 5' RACE reads using MiXCR and keeps one entry per CDR3 protein. The table shows 350,000 or so distinct CDR3 sequences, with approximately 8.7% occurring only once. Sequencing used naive T cells sorted from blood. The receptors originated from a woman in her fifties or sixties in good health.

The CDR3 reads CASSLEVTGSHGYTF. The CDR3, as DNA: TGCGCCAGCAGCTTGGAAGTGACAGGGAGTCACGGCTACACCTTC. The chain joins TRBV5-1 to TRBJ1-2, with 7 nucleotides matching TRBD1. CDR1 SGHRS and CDR2 YFSETQ come from the germline V gene. The CDR3 has 15 residues. The trim removed 0 bases at V and 8 bases at J, leaving 10 bases unmatched.

In this sample, this clonotype turned up a few times. In DNA, the CDR3 is TGTGCCAGCACCCCAGGGAGGGTTGCTACCGGGGAGCTGTTTTTT. It is translated as CASTPGRVATGELFF. The chain uses TRBV12-3 or TRBV12-4 and TRBJ2-2; the match to TRBD2 covers 7 bases. J was trimmed by 5 bases and V by 7 bases; bases with no gene match: 10. The CDR3 is 15 residues long.

This clonotype has only a few counts. The chain uses TRBV29-1 and TRBJ2-3; 9 bases align to TRBD1. CDR1 and CDR2 from the germline V gene are SQVTM and ANQGSEA. CDR3 length: 14 amino acids. With V trimmed by 8 bases and J by 5 bases, 11 bases remained unmatched. For the CDR3, the DNA is TGCAGCTTAGCCCCGGGACAGGGAAAAGATACGCAGTATTTT. Protein product: CSLAPGQGKDTQYF.

This clonotype turned up a few times. J is TRBJ1-1 and V is TRBV7-9, with D possibly matching TRBD1 (5 bases). CDR3 length: 16 residues. The V end was cut by 2 bases, the J end by 3 bases, with 16 bases between. Per germline, CDR1 SEHNR and CDR2 FQNEAQ (reference sequence). The CDR3 DNA is TGTGCCAGCAGCTTATGGGGGGTGGACTGGGACACTGAAGCTTTCTTT. This translates into CASSLWGVDWDTEAFF.

This clonotype has ten or more counts. This chain joins TRBV5-6 and TRBJ1-5, with unresolved D. Germline lookup yields CDR1 SGHDT and CDR2 YYEEEE. The CDR3 loop spans 14 amino acids. V was clipped by 5 bases and J by 0 bases, with 9 bases between them. The chain's CDR3 is CASSFLNSNQPQHF. The CDR3 region has the DNA TGTGCCAGCAGTTTTCTAAATAGCAATCAGCCCCAGCATTTT. The variable domain in full, completed from reference TRBV5-6 and TRBJ1-5, reads DAGVTQSPTHLIKTRGQQVTLRCSPKSGHDTVSWYQQALGQGPQFIFQYYEEEERQRGNFPDRFSGHQFPNYSSELNVNALLLGDSALYLCASSFLNSNQPQHFGDGTRLSIL.

This clonotype has ten or more counts. The chain couples TRBV5-1 to TRBJ2-3, with D tentatively TRBD1 or TRBD2 (5 bases each). The CDR3 length is 19 residues. Germline V lookup: CDR1 SGHRS, CDR2 YFSETQ. The V and J ends lost 2 bases and 0 bases respectively, with 22 bases between them. CDR3 amino acids: CASSFAKGRLHSSTDTQYF. CDR3 DNA sequence: TGCGCCAGCAGCTTTGCGAAGGGACGCCTACACTCTAGCACAGATACGCAGTATTTT.

The chain carries TRBV4-2 and TRBJ2-5; 7 bases are shared with TRBD2. In germline, CDR1 is LGHNA, CDR2 YNFKEQ. CDR3 length equals 14 residues. With 3 bases clipped from V and 5 bases from J, the junction kept 6 bases outside the gene matches. The CDR3 nucleotides are TGTGCCAGCAGCCACGCGGGAGAGGGCGAGACCCAGTACTTC. It specifies CASSHAGEGETQYF.

The table lists this clonotype with many counts. The J gene is TRBJ2-7, the V gene TRBV10-3; 12 bases agree with TRBD2. The germline V gene encodes CDR1 ENHRY and CDR2 SYGVKD. This CDR3 comprises 19 residues. V dropped 0 bases and J dropped 2; count of bases not matched to a gene: 11. The CDR3 here is CAISESGRGRLAGAYEQYF. In nucleotides, the CDR3 is TGTGCCATCAGTGAGTCGGGCAGGGGACGACTAGCGGGAGCCTACGAGCAGTACTTC.

This clonotype was counted only a few times. This chain links TRBV7-7 with TRBJ2-3; 7 positions agree with TRBD1. The CDR3 totals 15 residues. V dropped 6 bases and J dropped 6; count of bases not matched to a gene: 12. Germline lookup yields CDR1 SSHAT and CDR2 FNYEAQ (reference sequence). The CDR3: CASSRGQPHRDTQYF. The CDR3 nucleotides are TGTGCCAGCAGTAGGGGACAGCCCCATCGGGATACGCAGTATTTT.

This chain uses TRBV3-1 with TRBJ1-4, with 9 bases fitting TRBD1. The CDR3 has 15 amino acids. CDR1 and CDR2 (germline): LGHDT, YNNKEL (reference sequence). With 4 bases clipped from V and 6 bases from J, the junction kept 6 bases outside the gene matches. CDR3: CASSRYGTGYEKLFF. The CDR3, as DNA: TGTGCCAGCAGCCGCTATGGGACAGGGTATGAAAAACTGTTTTTT. Based on the CDR3 plus reference TRBV3-1 and TRBJ1-4, the full variable domain is DTAVSQTPKYLVTQMGNDKSIKCEQNLGHDTMYWYKQDSKKFLKIMFSYNNKELIINETVPNRFSPKSPDKAHLNLHINSLELGDSAVYFCASSRYGTGYEKLFFGSGTQLSVL.

This clonotype was picked up a small number of times. The V call is TRBV11-2, the J call TRBJ2-7; 7 nucleotides agree with TRBD2. The length of the CDR3 is 16 residues. Trimming removed 3 bases from V and 3 bases from J; junction bases left unmatched: 11. The V gene's germline CDR1 is SGHAT and CDR2 FQNNGV. CDR3 in DNA: TGTGCCAGCAGCTTTGCGGGAGATATCAATTACTACGAGCAGTACTTC. Encoded protein: CASSFAGDINYYEQYF. The full variable domain, its missing parts supplied by reference TRBV11-2 and TRBJ2-7, is EAGVAQSPRYKIIEKRQSVAFWCNPISGHATLYWYQQILGQGPKLLIQFQNNGVVDDSQLPKDRFSAERLKGVDSTLKIQPAKLEDSAVYLCASSFAGDINYYEQYFGPGTRLTVT.

In this sample, this clonotype turned up a few times. This chain connects TRBV27 to TRBJ2-7; no clear D gene. Between the trimmed V and J ends, which lost 7 bases and 3 bases, there was a span of 7 bases. Germline CDR1 MNHEY, CDR2 SMNVEV (reference sequence). CDR3 length equals 11 residues. The CDR3 is CASMDRYEQYF. The CDR3 nucleotides are TGTGCCAGCATGGATCGCTACGAGCAGTACTTC.

There are many counts of this clonotype. This sequence joins TRBV2 and TRBJ2-1, with D perhaps given as TRBD1 or TRBD2 (5 bases each). The germline V and J ends were trimmed by 4 bases and 0 bases, with 7 bases remaining between them. Germline V gene lookup returns CDR1 SNHLY and CDR2 FYNNEI. This CDR3 spans 14 amino acids. In DNA form, the CDR3 reads TGTGCCAGCAGTGGGGACCACTCCTACAATGAGCAGTTCTTC. It codes for CASSGDHSYNEQFF.

This chain uses TRBV12-3 or TRBV12-4 with TRBJ2-4; D gene ambiguous. The CDR3 spans 13 residues. V was pared by 7 bases and J by 4 bases, with 11 bases between. CDR3 sequence (DNA): TGTGCCAGCATACGACAAGGGAAAAACATTCAGTACTTC. This sequence encodes CASIRQGKNIQYF.

The rearrangement uses TRBV27 and TRBJ2-3; 8 nucleotides agree with TRBD2. V was clipped by 5 bases and J by 6 bases; unmatched bases: 10. In germline, CDR1 is MNHEY, CDR2 SMNVEV (reference sequence). The CDR3 sequence is 15 residues long. The CDR3 region has the DNA TGTGCCAGCAGTCGGGGGGGGTCTACGGGGGATACGCAGTATTTT. This translates into CASSRGGSTGDTQYF.

A few counts support this clonotype. The chain joins TRBV5-1 to TRBJ2-1, with 9 bases identical to TRBD2. The CDR3 is 17 residues long. After removal of 4 bases from V and 0 bases from J, the junction contained 8 bases not matched to a gene. Germline V gives CDR1 SGHRS, CDR2 YFSETQ. The CDR3 DNA follows: TGCGCCAGCAGCGTGGGACGAGCGGGGGGCTCCTACAATGAGCAGTTCTTC. It codes for CASSVGRAGGSYNEQFF.

This clonotype was counted a few times. V usage is TRBV2 and J usage is TRBJ1-4; no clear D gene. The V and J ends lost 1 base and 4 bases respectively, with 7 bases between them. Germline V gives CDR1 SNHLY, CDR2 FYNNEI. This CDR3 comprises 14 residues. The DNA of the CDR3 is TGTGCCAGCAGTGAAGAGACGGGTAATGAAAAACTGTTTTTT. Protein sequence: CASSEETGNEKLFF.

This clonotype was detected ten times or more. The chain has TRBV2 and TRBJ2-1; the match to TRBD2 covers 11 bases. The CDR3 is made up of 15 amino acids. Per the germline V gene, CDR1 is SNHLY and CDR2 is FYNNEI. J was trimmed by 6 bases and V by 2 bases; bases with no gene match: 3. CDR3 sequence: CASSEIGTSGNEQFF. The CDR3 DNA reads as TGTGCCAGCAGTGAAATTGGGACTAGCGGCAATGAGCAGTTCTTC.

This clonotype was observed at least ten times. CDR3 DNA: TGCAGCGCTTGGGGAGGGGGAAGCTATGGCTACACCTTC. Encoded protein: CSAWGGGSYGYTF. The V call is TRBV29-1, the J call TRBJ1-2, with D tentatively TRBD1 (6 bases). Trimming stripped 7 bases from V and 4 bases from J, with 16 bases between. The CDR3 totals 13 residues. CDR1 is SQVTM, CDR2 ANQGSEA, per germline.

This chain joins TRBV5-1 and TRBJ2-7; D is tentatively TRBD1 or TRBD2 (5 bases each). CDR1 and CDR2 from the germline V gene are SGHRS and YFSETQ. The V end was cut by 3 bases, the J end by 5 bases, with 9 bases between. The CDR3 consists of 12 residues. The CDR3 DNA is TGCGCCAGCAGCTCCCAGGGAGACGAGCAGTACTTC. It is translated as CASSSQGDEQYF. Looking up the rest from reference TRBV5-1 and TRBJ2-7 gives the full variable domain: KAGVTQTPRYLIKTRGQQVTLSCSPISGHRSVSWYQQTPGQGLQFLFEYFSETQRNKGNFPGRFSGRQFSNSRSEMNVSTLELGDSALYLCASSSQGDEQYFGPGTRLTVT.

This clonotype was seen a handful of times. The V and J genes are TRBV4-1 and TRBJ1-6, with D uncertain. V dropped 4 bases and J dropped 6 bases, with 10 bases sitting between them. The CDR3 has 14 residues. CDR1 is MGHRA, CDR2 YSYEKL, per germline. The DNA of the CDR3 is TGCGCCAGCAGCCTGGCCGCTCTTAATTCACCCCTCCACTTT. Its translation is CASSLAALNSPLHF.

This clonotype turned up a few times. The J gene is TRBJ2-3, the V gene TRBV24-1, with 9 bases aligning to TRBD1. Germline lookup yields CDR1 KGHDR and CDR2 SFDVKD. This CDR3 comprises 15 residues. V lost 7 bases and J lost 6; bases outside the gene matches: 10. CDR3 in DNA: TGTGCCACCAGCAGGAGAGGACAGGGGATGGATACGCAGTATTTT. Protein sequence: CATSRRGQGMDTQYF.

This clonotype has a count of ten or more. The chain uses TRBV12-3 or TRBV12-4 and TRBJ2-7; 7 bases are a match to TRBD1. With 6 bases clipped from V and 0 bases from J, the junction kept 5 bases outside the gene matches. The CDR3 has 14 amino acids. This CDR3 is CASSRRDSSYEQYF. CDR3 in DNA: TGTGCCAGCAGCCGACGGGACAGCTCCTACGAGCAGTACTTC.

This clonotype was seen ten or more times. The rearrangement joins TRBV20-1 to TRBJ1-5; no definite D call. V lost 4 bases and J 5 bases, leaving 18 bases between the germline ends. Germline V gene lookup returns CDR1 DFQATT and CDR2 SNEGSKA (reference sequence). This CDR3 has 15 residues. The CDR3 reads CSATKVAGDYQPQHF. CDR3 bases: TGCAGTGCTACTAAAGTCGCGGGCGATTATCAGCCCCAGCATTTT.

The chain combines TRBV21-1 with TRBJ2-7. TRBV21-1 corresponds to a pseudogene. The CDR3 contains 10 residues. The CDR3 region has the DNA TGTGCCAGCAGCAAAATCGAGCAGTACGTC. Its protein is CASSKIEQYV.

The chain links TRBV19 to TRBJ1-1; no clear D gene. Germline V CDR1 and CDR2: LNHDA, SQIVND (reference sequence). This CDR3 spans 13 amino acids. V was clipped by 4 bases and J by 1 base, with 7 bases between them. CDR3 loop: CASSTAANTEAFF. The CDR3 bases are TGTGCCAGTAGTACAGCAGCGAACACTGAAGCTTTCTTT. Looking up the rest from reference TRBV19 and TRBJ1-1 gives the full variable domain: DGGITQSPKYLFRKEGQNVTLSCEQNLNHDAMYWYRQDPGQGLRLIYYSQIVNDFQKGDIAEGYSVSREKKESFPLTVTSAQKNPTAFYLCASSTAANTEAFFGQGTRLTVV.

There are many counts of this clonotype. The chain combines TRBV7-9 with TRBJ2-5, with a tentative D call TRBD1 (8 bases). Germline V gene lookup returns CDR1 SEHNR and CDR2 FQNEAQ (reference sequence). The V gene lost 4 bases and the J gene lost 5 bases, with 11 bases spanning the gap. This CDR3 is built from 13 residues. The CDR3 region has the DNA TGTGCCAGCAGCTCACAGGGGGGGGAGACCCAGTACTTC. Amino acid sequence: CASSSQGGETQYF.

In the case of this clonotype: A much larger clone sits a single nucleotide away, making a read error possible. V is TRBV5-1 and J is TRBJ2-1; D possibly corresponds to TRBD2 (6 bases). The germline gives CDR1 SGHRS, CDR2 YFSETQ. V lost 0 bases and J 9 bases, leaving 16 bases between the germline ends. CDR3 size: 15 residues. CDR3 protein: CASSLEQPGVSEQFF. The CDR3 DNA reads TGCGCCAGCAGCTTGGAGCAACCGGGAGTAAGTGAGCAGTTCTTC.

This chain uses TRBV4-1 with TRBJ1-2; TRBD1 is a possible D gene (6 bases). Germline V lookup: CDR1 MGHRA, CDR2 YSYEKL. Trimming shortened V by 7 bases and J by 8 bases, and 20 bases separated the two germline ends. This CDR3 has 14 residues. CDR3 sequence reads: CASNPVGTMEGYTF. The CDR3 region has the DNA TGCGCCAGCAATCCGGTGGGGACAATGGAGGGCTACACCTTC.

This rearrangement joins TRBV6-5 to TRBJ2-7; D is possibly TRBD1 or TRBD2 (5 bases each). The V end was cut by 10 bases, the J end by 0 bases, with 13 bases between. This CDR3 is 13 amino acids long. Germline CDR1 reads MNHEY; CDR2 reads SVGAGI. The CDR3 here is CATSRGSSYEQYV. CDR3 nucleotide sequence: TGTGCCACCTCCCGGGGCAGCTCCTACGAGCAGTACGTC.

V is TRBV10-3 and J is TRBJ2-7, with D possibly matching TRBD2 (5 bases). This CDR3 is built from 13 residues. Between the trimmed V and J ends, which lost 6 bases and 10 bases, there was a span of 19 bases. CDR1 ENHRY and CDR2 SYGVKD come from the germline V gene. The CDR3 region has the DNA TGTGCCATCAGGGAGGAACAAGAATGGGAACAGTACGTC. It translates to CAIREEQEWEQYV.

This clonotype showed up many times. The rearrangement joins TRBV12-3 or TRBV12-4 to TRBJ1-5; 9 nucleotides line up with TRBD1. The CDR3 spans 14 residues. V gave up 6 bases and J gave up 6 bases; unmatched junction bases: 6. CDR3 in amino acids: CASRPGQGVQPQHF. CDR3 DNA sequence: TGTGCCAGCAGGCCGGGACAGGGTGTTCAGCCCCAGCATTTT.